This T cell receptor beta chain derives from a study of blood T cell repertoires in COVID-19. At the level of the study: From the United States, Italy and Spain came samples of acute and convalescent COVID-19. From T cells, B-cell-depleted T cells, or PBMCs came the material, which was cDNA or gDNA.

Those enrolled in Seattle joined during active infection and were followed longitudinally afterward. This CDR3 is 17 amino acids long. V gave up 3 bases and J gave up 1 base, with 15 bases separating them. Germline assignment: CDR1 LNHNV and CDR2 YYDKDF (reference sequence). Per the study methods: Reference gene primer amplification in the assay estimated nucleated cell counts. Assay used: immunoSEQ multiplex PCR; TCRdb lists only in-frame clones, some missing. V and J calls plus clone size are reproduced from that table; the DNA served to infer D and trimming. The repertoire holds around 210,000 clones, with roughly 84% as singletons.

The chain is built from TRBV15 and TRBJ2-2; D might be TRBD1 (5 bases). The clonotype was recovered from a man in his fifties with COVID-19, enrolled during active disease. Sequenced: peripheral blood. DNA for the CDR3: TGTGCCACCAGCAGCCTTGGACACACCTTGAACACCGGGGAGCTGTTTTTT. This codes for CATSSLGHTLNTGELFF.